Given below is one TCR beta chain in context. The data belong to a study of blood T cell repertoires in COVID-19. Study-wide background: Italy, Spain and the United States were the sources of the convalescent and acute COVID-19 samples. Sources were T cells, B-cell-depleted T cells, or PBMCs; the material itself was cDNA or gDNA.

The CDR3 consists of 13 residues. In germline, CDR1 is MNHEY, CDR2 SMNVEV (reference sequence). V gave up 1 base and J gave up 11 bases; unmatched junction bases: 7. Seattle enrolled patients during active infection and tracked them longitudinally. Only in-frame clones appear in the TCRdb table, and some are missing; sequencing was by immunoSEQ multiplex PCR. The sample includes 410,000 or so clones, approximately 89% of them seen just once. The chain uses TRBV27 and TRBJ1-1; 7 positions agree with TRBD1. Sequencing was performed on peripheral blood. This receptor was identified in a middle-aged woman with COVID-19, enrolled during active disease. CDR3 in amino acids: CASSLYRGRGAFF. In DNA form, the CDR3 reads TGTGCCAGCAGTTTATACAGGGGCCGAGGGGCTTTCTTT.